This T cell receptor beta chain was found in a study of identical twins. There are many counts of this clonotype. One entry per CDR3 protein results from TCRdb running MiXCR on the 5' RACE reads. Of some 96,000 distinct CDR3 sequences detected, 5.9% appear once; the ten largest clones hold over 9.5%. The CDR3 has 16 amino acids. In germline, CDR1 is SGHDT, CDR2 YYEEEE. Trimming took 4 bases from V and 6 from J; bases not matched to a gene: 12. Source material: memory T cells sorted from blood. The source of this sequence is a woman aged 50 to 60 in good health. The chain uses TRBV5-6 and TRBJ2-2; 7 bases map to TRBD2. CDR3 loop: CASSPGAGAVSGELFF. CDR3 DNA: TGTGCCAGCAGCCCCGGGGCGGGAGCGGTTTCCGGGGAGCTGTTTTTT.